The T cell receptor beta chain described here comes from a study of blood T cells in healthy people across ages. Overall study results and limits: A roughly linear fall in TCR beta diversity per million T cells was seen with increasing age.

A minimum of 6 micrograms of total RNA was extracted per sample. Comment on this clonotype: Its matching antigen is unknown.

The germline V gene has CDR1 ENHRY and CDR2 SYGVKD. The CDR3 is 13 residues long. The V gene lost 9 bases and the J gene lost 5 bases, with 17 bases spanning the gap. Combining a sample-barcoded 5' primer with a J-beta primer mix, a second PCR ran for about 6 to 12 cycles. Every sample gave at least 3 million paired-end reads containing CDR3. TCRdb re-called the 5' RACE reads through MiXCR, storing one row per CDR3 protein. The sample includes 800,000 or so distinct CDR3 sequences, about 47% of them seen just once. The chain is built from TRBV10-3 and TRBJ2-7; possibly TRBD2 for D (5 bases). This clonotype was sampled from a man at least 80 years old in good health. Material: blood. CDR3 sequence (DNA): TGTGCCATTACCCCTTCGAGGGAAGACGAGCAGTACTTC. The encoded protein is CAITPSREDEQYF.